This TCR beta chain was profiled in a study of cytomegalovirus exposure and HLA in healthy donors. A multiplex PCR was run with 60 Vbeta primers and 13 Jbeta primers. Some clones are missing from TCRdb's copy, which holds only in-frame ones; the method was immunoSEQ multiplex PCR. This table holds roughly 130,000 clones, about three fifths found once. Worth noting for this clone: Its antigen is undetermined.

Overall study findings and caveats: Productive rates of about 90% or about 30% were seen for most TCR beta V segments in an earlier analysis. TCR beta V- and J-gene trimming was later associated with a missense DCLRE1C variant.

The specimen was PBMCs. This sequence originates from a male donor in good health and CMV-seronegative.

The CDR3 region is CAWSKQGSLSGYTF. Written as DNA, the CDR3 is TGTGCCTGGAGTAAACAGGGCTCGCTTTCGGGCTACACCTTC. The V and J genes are TRBV30 and TRBJ1-2, with D possibly TRBD1 on 6 matching bases. The CDR3 covers 14 residues. Trimming cost V 2 bases and J 8 bases, with 18 bases left between them. The V gene's germline CDR1 is GTSNPN and CDR2 SVGIG (reference sequence).